A selection of T cell receptor beta chains follows, all from one sample in a study of beta chain features in type 1 diabetes. Profiling relied on immunoSEQ multiplex PCR, and the TCRdb table lists in-frame clones only, not all of them. The sample holds some 270,000 clones; approximately 10% are singletons and the top ten take approximately 0.015%. The sequenced material came from naive CD4+ T cells from blood. These receptors originate from a man aged 25-45 years with type 1 diabetes. Each CDR3 is given with its conserved first and last residue. Each record gives: V gene, clone size, J gene, D gene, CDR3 protein, CDR3 DNA. A D gene is named only where the DNA matches it firmly. The size field is filled for only some rows; it gives once, few, many or a size class.

>TRBV4-3|NA|TRBJ2-1|NA
CASSQSFLEDNEQFF
TGCGCCAGCAGCCAATCTTTCCTAGAAGACAATGAGCAGTTCTTC
>TRBV29-1|few|TRBJ1-1|NA
CSVAGRVGNTEAFF
TGCAGCGTGGCAGGGAGGGTCGGGAACACTGAAGCTTTCTTT
>TRBV4-1|NA|TRBJ1-4|NA
CASSQDGTRGEKLFF
TGCGCCAGCAGCCAAGATGGGACAAGGGGTGAAAAACTGTTTTTT
>TRBV5-6|few|TRBJ2-5|NA
CASSLQGDSGETQYF
TGTGCCAGCAGCCTGCAGGGGGACTCGGGAGAGACCCAGTACTTC
>TRBV9|few|TRBJ2-3|NA
CASSARPWSDTQYF
TGTGCCAGCAGCGCTCGGCCCTGGAGCGATACGCAGTATTTT
>TRBV7-2|few|TRBJ1-2|TRBD1
CASSVYGTGQGYTF
TGTGCCAGCAGCGTTTATGGGACAGGGCAAGGCTACACCTTC
>TRBV29-1|few|TRBJ2-5|TRBD2
CSVRNPGLAGTQETQYF
TGCAGCGTTCGTAACCCGGGACTAGCGGGGACGCAAGAGACCCAGTACTTC
>TRBV2|NA|TRBJ1-2|NA
CASNREGDGYTF
TGTGCCAGCAACAGGGAGGGGGATGGCTACACCTTC
>TRBV4-1|NA|TRBJ2-7|NA
CASSPSSISYEQYF
TGCGCCAGCAGCCCCTCCAGTATCTCCTACGAGCAGTACTTC
>TRBV27|few|TRBJ2-1|TRBD1
CASSLGTGYSYNEQFF
TGTGCCAGCAGTCTCGGGACAGGATACTCCTACAATGAGCAGTTCTTC
>TRBV5-1|few|TRBJ2-5|TRBD1
CASSLWTGQETQYF
TGCGCCAGCAGCTTGTGGACAGGACAAGAGACCCAGTACTTC
>TRBV9|NA|TRBJ1-2|NA
CASSDRVRQGYTF
TGTGCCAGCAGCGACAGGGTCCGACAGGGCTACACCTTC
>TRBV7-9|NA|TRBJ2-1|NA
CASSEGAWQGNEQFF
TGTGCCAGCAGCGAAGGGGCGTGGCAAGGCAATGAGCAGTTCTTC
>TRBV9|few|TRBJ2-2|TRBD2
CASSTRTSGAGELFF
TGTGCCAGCAGCACCCGGACTAGCGGGGCCGGGGAGCTGTTTTTT
>TRBV2|few|TRBJ1-5|NA
CASSPQGGDQPQHF
TGTGCCAGCAGTCCACAGGGAGGGGATCAGCCCCAGCATTTT
>TRBV19|NA|TRBJ2-1|TRBD1
CASTTTGRVYNEQFF
TGTGCCAGTACCACGACAGGGAGAGTGTACAATGAGCAGTTCTTC
>TRBV4-3|NA|TRBJ2-7|NA
CASSHPPRVLDEQYF
TGCGCCAGCAGCCACCCCCCCCGAGTCCTTGACGAGCAGTACTTC
>TRBV10-3|few|TRBJ2-3|NA
CATRGTASTDTQYF
TGTGCCACCCGCGGGACAGCGAGCACAGATACGCAGTATTTT
>TRBV15|NA|TRBJ2-2|NA
CATSRDKGIGELFF
TGTGCCACCAGCAGAGATAAGGGGATCGGGGAGCTGTTTTTT
>TRBV4-2|few|TRBJ1-2|TRBD1
CASSQRDRSFYTF
TGTGCCAGCAGCCAGAGGGACAGATCTTTCTACACCTTC
>TRBV5-4|NA|TRBJ1-4|NA
CASSFGGEEKLFF
TGTGCCAGCAGCTTCGGCGGGGAAGAAAAACTGTTTTTT
>TRBV4-3|few|TRBJ2-2|TRBD2
CASSQAGGVTGELFF
TGCGCCAGCAGCCAAGCTGGGGGGGTGACCGGGGAGCTGTTTTTT
>TRBV7-9|few|TRBJ1-1|TRBD1
CASSLAWAGGTEAFF
TGTGCCAGCAGCTTAGCGTGGGCAGGGGGCACTGAAGCTTTCTTT
>TRBV2|few|TRBJ2-7|NA
CASSFQVTYEQYF
TGTGCCAGCAGTTTCCAGGTTACCTACGAGCAGTACTTC
>TRBV10-3|few|TRBJ2-6|TRBD1
CATTGGNSGANVLTF
TGTGCCACCACAGGGGGAAACTCTGGGGCCAACGTCCTGACTTTC
>TRBV9|few|TRBJ1-5|NA
CASSPKPGSRPHGPQHF
TGTGCCAGCAGCCCTAAGCCCGGGTCCCGCCCGCATGGGCCCCAGCATTTT
>TRBV15|NA|TRBJ1-1|TRBD1
CATSISGGTEAFF
TGTGCCACCAGTATTTCAGGGGGCACTGAAGCTTTCTTT
>TRBV28|NA|TRBJ2-5|TRBD2
CASSPSQAGGQETQYF
TGTGCCAGCAGTCCCAGTCAAGCGGGGGGCCAGGAGACCCAGTACTTC
>TRBV5-4|few|TRBJ2-1|TRBD1
CASSLGQGDSYNEQFF
TGTGCCAGCAGCTTAGGACAGGGGGACTCCTACAATGAGCAGTTCTTC
>TRBV20-1|few|TRBJ2-7|NA
CSARDRGEQYF
TGCAGTGCTAGAGATCGAGGCGAGCAGTACTTC
>TRBV28|few|TRBJ2-1|NA
CASSTPLTAYNEQFF
TGTGCCAGCAGCACTCCCCTGACAGCCTACAATGAGCAGTTCTTC
>TRBV6-6|NA|TRBJ2-4|TRBD1
CASSSMTGGASIQYF
TGTGCCAGCAGTTCGATGACAGGGGGCGCATCCATTCAGTACTTC
>TRBV25-1|NA|TRBJ1-2|NA
CASSEFEGHSYGYTF
TGTGCCAGCAGTGAATTTGAGGGACATTCTTATGGCTACACCTTC
>TRBV7-2|NA|TRBJ2-3|TRBD1
CASSLTQGADTQYF
TGTGCCAGCAGCTTAACGCAGGGGGCTGATACGCAGTATTTT
>TRBV28|NA|TRBJ1-5|NA
CASSFLGAAQPQHF
TGTGCCAGCAGTTTTCTGGGGGCGGCCCAGCCCCAGCATTTT
>TRBV5-6|NA|TRBJ1-1|NA
CASSLPGVRDTEAFF
TGTGCCAGCAGCCTTCCGGGGGTGAGGGACACTGAAGCTTTCTTT
>TRBV29-1|NA|TRBJ1-1|NA
CSVGAWNTEAFF
TGCAGCGTGGGGGCGTGGAACACTGAAGCTTTCTTT
>TRBV5-6|NA|TRBJ2-7|TRBD2
CASSLVTRTSGGYEQYF
TGTGCCAGCAGCTTGGTGACCCGGACTAGCGGGGGTTACGAGCAGTACTTC
>TRBV25-1|NA|TRBJ1-2|TRBD1
CASSEGTGKYRYTF
TGTGCCAGCAGTGAAGGGACAGGGAAGTATCGCTACACCTTC
>TRBV7-9|NA|TRBJ2-7|TRBD2
CASSLGLAGPYEQYF
TGTGCCAGCAGCTTAGGACTAGCGGGGCCCTACGAGCAGTACTTC
>TRBV5-1|few|TRBJ2-1|TRBD2
CASSSRTSGGDNEQFF
TGCGCCAGCAGCTCCCGGACTAGCGGGGGGGACAATGAGCAGTTCTTC
>TRBV19|NA|TRBJ1-5|TRBD1
CASSRSGTGDQPQHF
TGTGCCAGTAGTCGCTCCGGGACAGGGGATCAGCCCCAGCATTTT
>TRBV6-1|few|TRBJ2-7|NA
CASSEGRGGQGEQYF
TGTGCCAGCAGTGAAGGCCGGGGGGGCCAGGGGGAACAGTACTTC
>TRBV5-1|few|TRBJ2-7|NA
CASSLNGASSYEQYF
TGCGCCAGCAGCTTGAACGGTGCTAGCTCCTACGAGCAGTACTTC
>TRBV9|NA|TRBJ2-5|NA
CASSVGDSFFQETQYF
TGTGCCAGCAGCGTAGGGGACTCCTTCTTCCAAGAGACCCAGTACTTC
>TRBV4-1|few|TRBJ2-6|NA
CASSPPRQSTGANVLTF
TGCGCCAGCAGCCCCCCACGACAATCGACTGGGGCCAACGTCCTGACTTTC
>TRBV10-3|NA|TRBJ2-5|NA
CAISGDAGETQYF
TGTGCCATCAGTGGGGACGCGGGGGAGACCCAGTACTTC